Shown below are 21 T cell receptor beta chains from a single sample sequenced in a study of chronic HIV infection and antiretroviral therapy. TCRdb reprocessed the 5' RACE reads with MiXCR, giving one entry per CDR3 protein. Altogether some 43,000 distinct CDR3 sequences are present, 15% to 20% being singletons, with the ten largest covering 2.8%. The sequenced sample consisted of peripheral blood. The receptors originated from an adult who had HIV and had not received antiretroviral therapy, or was an uninfected healthy control (not recorded which).

The chain is built from TRBV28 and TRBJ1-5; D is unclear. Trimming cost V 3 bases and J 2 bases, with 8 bases left between them. Germline lookup yields CDR1 MDHEN and CDR2 SYDVKM. The CDR3 loop spans 14 amino acids. This CDR3 reads CASSFARGNQPQHF. In DNA, the CDR3 is TGTGCCAGCAGTTTCGCCCGGGGCAATCAGCCCCAGCATTTT.

This chain joins TRBV5-6 and TRBJ1-5, with D possibly matching TRBD1 (6 bases). The CDR3 loop spans 15 amino acids. Per the germline V gene, CDR1 is SGHDT and CDR2 is YYEEEE. The V end was cut by 4 bases, the J end by 2 bases, with 13 bases between. CDR3 sequence (DNA): TGTGCCAGCAGCCGAAGGGGGGCCGGCAATCAGCCCCAGCATTTT. Translation gives CASSRRGAGNQPQHF.

This sequence joins TRBV5-1 and TRBJ2-7; TRBD2 agrees at 13 bases. Germline values: CDR1 SGHRS, CDR2 YFSETQ. The ends lost 4 bases at V and 6 bases at J; junction bases unmatched: 7. CDR3 length equals 15 residues. The CDR3 DNA reads TGCGCCAGCAGCGGAACGGGACTAGCGGGACTCGAGCAGTACTTC. Its translation is CASSGTGLAGLEQYF.

This clonotype was picked up a small number of times. This chain's CDR3 is CASSGPQGASPQHF. For the CDR3, the DNA is TGTGCCAGCAGCGGTCCTCAGGGGGCTTCGCCCCAGCATTTT. The chain combines TRBV28 with TRBJ1-5; TRBD1 aligns across 8 bases. In germline, CDR1 is MDHEN, CDR2 SYDVKM. With V trimmed by 6 bases and J by 9 bases, 10 bases remained unmatched. CDR3 length equals 14 residues.

The rearrangement links TRBV4-2 to TRBJ2-3; D might be TRBD2 (6 bases). Between the trimmed V and J ends, which lost 0 bases and 1 base, there was a span of 17 bases. This CDR3 spans 18 amino acids. Germline lookup yields CDR1 LGHNA and CDR2 YNFKEQ. The CDR3 DNA reads TGTGCCAGCAGCCAAGAAGTTGGGGAGGCTTTCGGCACAGATACGCAGTATTTT. Translation: CASSQEVGEAFGTDTQYF.

The chain recombines TRBV27 with TRBJ2-7, with 10 bases aligning to TRBD1. The CDR3 extends over 18 amino acids. Germline loops: CDR1 MNHEY, CDR2 SMNVEV (reference sequence). V was pared by 4 bases and J by 2 bases, with 14 bases of the junction left unmatched. CDR3 sequence (DNA): TGTGCCAGCAGTTCTAGGGGACAGGGGACAGCTGGAGCCTACGAGCAGTACTTC. It codes for CASSSRGQGTAGAYEQYF.

This clonotype was counted only a few times. The V call is TRBV4-1, the J call TRBJ1-2; 10 bases map to TRBD1. The CDR3 length is 14 residues. V was pared by 0 bases and J by 8 bases, with 3 bases of the junction left unmatched. Germline lookup yields CDR1 MGHRA and CDR2 YSYEKL. DNA of the CDR3: TGCGCCAGCAGCCAAGAGGGACAGGGGAGGGGCTACACCTTC. Protein sequence: CASSQEGQGRGYTF.

In this sample, this clonotype turned up a few times. The chain has TRBV27 and TRBJ2-1, with TRBD1 matching over 8 bases. V was pared by 2 bases and J by 3 bases, with 6 bases of the junction left unmatched. CDR1 is MNHEY and CDR2 is SMNVEV in the germline V gene (reference sequence). The CDR3 covers 16 residues. CDR3 loop: CASSLQGAVFYNEQFF. CDR3 nucleotides: TGTGCCAGCAGTTTACAGGGGGCAGTTTTCTACAATGAGCAGTTCTTC.

CDR3 sequence reads: CSVGGATLAPLAESNTEAFF. The CDR3 region has the DNA TGCAGCGTGGGGGGAGCCACTCTTGCCCCCTTGGCCGAATCTAACACTGAAGCTTTCTTT. The chain has TRBV29-1 and TRBJ1-1; D is possibly TRBD1 (5 bases). V was cut by 6 bases and J by 2 bases, with 34 bases left in between. This CDR3 has 20 amino acids. The germline V gene encodes CDR1 SQVTM and CDR2 ANQGSEA.

This clonotype was seen many times. The V call is TRBV28, the J call TRBJ1-1, with D perhaps TRBD1 (5 bases). V lost 6 bases, J lost 7 bases, and 21 bases lay in between. In germline, CDR1 is MDHEN, CDR2 SYDVKM. CDR3 length equals 15 residues. The CDR3 reads CASREITGVPVEAFF. The CDR3 coding sequence is TGTGCCAGCAGGGAAATAACGGGGGTCCCTGTTGAAGCTTTCTTT.

This clonotype came up once. The V call is TRBV28, the J call TRBJ1-1; 9 nucleotides match TRBD1. V was pared by 6 bases and J by 5 bases, with 7 bases of the junction left unmatched. Germline CDR1 MDHEN, CDR2 SYDVKM. The CDR3 spans 14 residues. The CDR3 DNA sequence: TGTGCCAGCAGAATCTGGACAGGGGCGACTGAAGCTTTCTTT. Translated, it gives CASRIWTGATEAFF.

This chain connects TRBV3-1 to TRBJ2-7, with 10 nucleotides matching TRBD1. This CDR3 is built from 15 residues. Germline lookup yields CDR1 LGHDT and CDR2 YNNKEL (reference sequence). After removal of 1 base from V and 2 bases from J, the junction contained 2 bases not matched to a gene. Here the CDR3 reads CASSQVGTGAYEQYF. Here the CDR3 DNA reads TGTGCCAGCAGCCAAGTCGGGACAGGGGCCTACGAGCAGTACTTC.

The genes are TRBV29-1 and TRBJ1-1, with unresolved D. The CDR3 covers 11 residues. The germline V and J ends were trimmed by 5 bases and 4 bases, with 8 bases remaining between them. Germline V gives CDR1 SQVTM, CDR2 ANQGSEA. This chain's CDR3 is CSVYQITEAFF. CDR3 sequence (DNA): TGCAGCGTTTATCAGATCACTGAAGCTTTCTTT.

The J gene is TRBJ1-5, the V gene TRBV3-1, with D perhaps TRBD1 (5 bases). CDR1 and CDR2 (germline): LGHDT, YNNKEL (reference sequence). The CDR3 is 13 residues long. V was trimmed by 4 bases and J by 3 bases, leaving 7 bases between them. CDR3 in DNA: TGTGCCAGCAGCCGAGGGGACAATCAGCCCCAGCATTTT. Translation: CASSRGDNQPQHF.

This clonotype came up a few times. The chain uses TRBV25-1 and TRBJ2-4; D might be TRBD2 (6 bases). The CDR3 runs 16 residues. The germline gives CDR1 MGHDK, CDR2 SYGVNS. Deletions cut 4 bases from V and 5 bases from J, with 18 bases between. The CDR3 loop reads CASSVGGSTFQNIQYF. CDR3 nucleotides: TGTGCCAGCAGTGTGGGAGGCAGTACTTTCCAAAACATTCAGTACTTC.

Ten or more counts support this clonotype. The chain links TRBV18 to TRBJ2-6; D is undetermined. Deletions cut 2 bases from V and 1 base from J, with 9 bases between. CDR1 KGHSH and CDR2 LQKENI come from the germline V gene. The CDR3 runs 16 residues. In DNA, the CDR3 is TGTGCCAGCTCACCAATTCCTGGGTCTGGGGCCAACGTCCTGACTTTC. This encodes CASSPIPGSGANVLTF.

A few counts support this clonotype. This chain links TRBV20-1 with TRBJ2-3; TRBD1 agrees at 7 bases. The junction had 3 bases not matched to a gene; V was cut back by 3 bases and J by 3 bases. The CDR3 loop spans 13 amino acids. The germline gives CDR1 DFQATT, CDR2 SNEGSKA (reference sequence). CDR3 coding DNA: TGCAGTGCTAGGGGGGACAGAACAGATACGCAGTATTTT. It yields the protein CSARGDRTDTQYF.

The table lists this clonotype with a few counts. This chain joins TRBV2 and TRBJ2-1, with 8 bases lining up with TRBD2. Trimming removed 5 bases from V and 2 bases from J; junction bases left unmatched: 5. This CDR3 region has 15 residues. Germline-derived CDR1 and CDR2 are SNHLY and FYNNEI. The CDR3 sequence: CASSRTSGTYNEQFF. CDR3 in DNA: TGTGCCAGCAGTCGAACTAGCGGCACCTACAATGAGCAGTTCTTC.

The chain has TRBV5-4 and TRBJ2-7; TRBD2 matches 8 bases. This CDR3 spans 16 amino acids. The junction had 10 bases not matched to a gene; V was cut back by 0 bases and J by 5 bases. CDR1 is SGHNT, CDR2 YYREEE, per germline (reference sequence). CDR3 amino acids: CASSLGSGSPFDEQYF. CDR3 DNA: TGTGCCAGCAGCTTGGGAAGCGGGAGCCCTTTCGACGAGCAGTACTTC.

The chain is built from TRBV29-1 and TRBJ1-1, with 8 bases fitting TRBD1. V dropped 4 bases and J dropped 3; count of bases not matched to a gene: 4. Per germline, CDR1 SQVTM and CDR2 ANQGSEA. The CDR3 is 13 amino acids. CDR3 loop: CSVADRGYTEAFF. The DNA of the CDR3 is TGCAGCGTTGCAGACAGGGGATACACTGAAGCTTTCTTT.

The J gene is TRBJ2-1, the V gene TRBV29-1, with a possible D match to TRBD1 (6 bases). The germline V gene encodes CDR1 SQVTM and CDR2 ANQGSEA. The CDR3 consists of 14 residues. Trimming cost V 7 bases and J 0 bases, with 13 bases left between them. The CDR3 nucleotides are TGCAGCGCAAATAGGGGGAGCTCCTACAATGAGCAGTTCTTC. Translating it yields CSANRGSSYNEQFF.